This T cell receptor beta chain came from a study of early T cells in non-severe SARS-CoV-2 infection (dated by TCRdb to about 2021). Regarding the research as a whole: TCR sequencing used bulk RNA from unsorted whole blood, so alpha and beta chains could not be paired.

This clonotype was counted many times. It lacks a known antigen. Base-call qualities are not available, and no considerably larger clone is one nucleotide away. The paper as a whole reports these results and caveats: VDJdb matching was skewed toward anti-spike CD8 responses, so virus-specific expansions were likely underestimated and private and CD4 specificities were missed.

A case-control design nested within a healthcare worker cohort in London, UK, was used, with weekly nasopharyngeal swab PCR tests and blood sampling performed. Between 23 and 31 March 2020, the week of the UK lockdown, healthcare workers were enrolled and then followed up weekly for as long as 16 weeks. The method was 5' RACE. Sequencing took place on a NextSeq 500. To correct for sequencing error and PCR bias, the TCR library protocol tagged individual cDNA molecules with unique molecular identifiers. TCR alpha and beta chains were both sequenced, and the abundances of alpha and beta sequences in each sample were closely correlated with each other. Per the source publication's procedure: Decombinator V4 was used to annotate the V gene, J gene and CDR3 of the TCR sequences. Expanded TCRs were defined as changing significantly between any two time points under a Poisson model with p below 0.0001. TCR abundances were normalised to the total number of TCRs sequenced in each sample and reported as counts per million. A search of VDJdb, accessed on 1 November 2021, was run for TCRs annotated to CMV, EBV and SARS-CoV-2, with TCRs annotated for multiple antigens excluded. The public reads were quality trimmed at Q25 with fastp and then assembled into clones with MiXCR by TCRdb, keeping productive beta chains. CDR3 protein sequences are deduplicated, and each keeps its most common genes and DNA. V and J calls and clone size were set by TCRdb, not the authors. The sample table records approximately 100,000 distinct CDR3 sequences; about 11% of these occur just once. About 5% of the sample comes from the top ten.

The sequence was obtained from an adult who was a healthcare worker with PCR-confirmed SARS-CoV-2 infection or an uninfected control (not recorded which). The sequenced sample was whole blood.

The DNA is TGTGCCAGCAGCTTTTCAGCTTCGGGCAGTGGTGACTATGGCTACACCTTC. This codes for CASSFSASGSGDYGYTF. The rearranged segments are TRBV7-9 and TRBJ1-2, with the D gene not clear enough to name. Reading the germline V gene (reference sequence) gives CDR1 SEHNR and CDR2 FQNEAQ. The junction shows trimming of 3 bases on V and 3 bases on J, plus 20 bases between the germline ends. Spanning cysteine to phenylalanine, the CDR3 consists of 17 amino acids. This entry keeps only the CDR3 DNA: 51 bases, framed from base 1.